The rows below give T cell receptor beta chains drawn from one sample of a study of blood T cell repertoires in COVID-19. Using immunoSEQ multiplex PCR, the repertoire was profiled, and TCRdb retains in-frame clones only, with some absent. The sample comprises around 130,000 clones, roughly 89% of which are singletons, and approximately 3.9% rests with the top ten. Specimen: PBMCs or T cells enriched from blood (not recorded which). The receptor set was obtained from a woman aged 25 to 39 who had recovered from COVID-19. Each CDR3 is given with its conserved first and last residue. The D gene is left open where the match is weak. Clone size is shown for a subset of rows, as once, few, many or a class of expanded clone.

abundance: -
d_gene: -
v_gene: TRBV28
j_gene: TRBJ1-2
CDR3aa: CASSKPGLNYGYTF
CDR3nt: TGTGCCAGCAGTAAGCCGGGACTCAACTATGGCTACACCTTC

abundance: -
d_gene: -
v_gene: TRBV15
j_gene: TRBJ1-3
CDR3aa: CATSRVGPPSGNTIYF
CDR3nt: TGTGCCACCAGCAGAGTTGGGCCACCCTCTGGAAACACCATATATTTT

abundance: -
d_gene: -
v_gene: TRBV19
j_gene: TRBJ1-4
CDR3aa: CASSKPTTGFNEKLFF
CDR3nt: TGTGCCAGTAGTAAACCTACGACAGGCTTTAATGAAAAACTGTTTTTT

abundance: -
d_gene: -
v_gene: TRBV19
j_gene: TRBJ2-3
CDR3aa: CASSIASRGDTQYF
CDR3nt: TGTGCCAGTAGTATAGCTTCGAGAGGAGATACGCAGTATTTT

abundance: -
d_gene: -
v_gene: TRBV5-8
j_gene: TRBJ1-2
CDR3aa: CASSLWQRDPHGYTF
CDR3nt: TGTGCCAGCAGCTTGTGGCAGCGGGACCCACATGGCTACACCTTC

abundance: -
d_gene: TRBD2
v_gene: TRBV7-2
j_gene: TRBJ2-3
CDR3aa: CASSSRAGGTRTDTQYF
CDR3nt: TGTGCCAGCAGCTCGCGGGCGGGAGGCACGAGGACAGATACGCAGTATTTT

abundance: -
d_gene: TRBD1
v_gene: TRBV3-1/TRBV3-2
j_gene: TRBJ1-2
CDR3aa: CASSQGQGGRGYGYTF
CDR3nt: TGTGCCAGCAGCCAGGGACAGGGAGGGAGAGGATATGGCTACACCTTC

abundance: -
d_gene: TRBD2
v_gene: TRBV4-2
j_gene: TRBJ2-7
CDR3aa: CASSQGGTSIYEQYF
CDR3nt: TGTGCCAGCAGCCAAGGCGGGACTAGCATCTACGAGCAGTACTTC

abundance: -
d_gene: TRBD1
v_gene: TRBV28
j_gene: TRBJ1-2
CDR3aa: CASRTGSLGYTF
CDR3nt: TGTGCCAGCAGGACAGGGTCGTTGGGCTACACCTTC

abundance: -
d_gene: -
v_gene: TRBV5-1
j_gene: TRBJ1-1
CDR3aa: CASSAGGWGMNTEAFF
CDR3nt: TGCGCCAGCAGCGCTGGAGGGTGGGGCATGAACACTGAAGCTTTCTTT

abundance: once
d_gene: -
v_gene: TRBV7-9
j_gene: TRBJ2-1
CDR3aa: CASSLSAGSSYNEQFF
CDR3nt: TGTGCCAGCAGCTTATCGGCCGGGAGCTCCTACAATGAGCAGTTCTTC

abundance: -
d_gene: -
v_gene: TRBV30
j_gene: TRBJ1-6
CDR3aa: CAWNRVVSSPLHF
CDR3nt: TGTGCCTGGAACAGGGTCGTGAGTTCACCCCTCCACTTT

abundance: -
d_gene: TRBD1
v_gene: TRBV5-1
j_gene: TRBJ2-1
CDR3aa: CASSPDRGRPNEQFF
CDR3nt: TGCGCCAGCAGCCCCGACAGGGGGCGCCCCAATGAGCAGTTCTTC

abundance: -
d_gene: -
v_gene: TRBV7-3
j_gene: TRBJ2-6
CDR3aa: CASSAGRRLVPWANVLTF
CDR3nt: TGTGCCAGCAGCGCCGGAAGGCGTCTAGTCCCCTGGGCCAACGTCCTGACTTTC

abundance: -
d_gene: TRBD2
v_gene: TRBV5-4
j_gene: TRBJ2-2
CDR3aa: CASSRLGTSGITGELFF
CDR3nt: TGTGCCAGCAGCAGGCTGGGGACTAGCGGGATCACCGGGGAGCTGTTTTTT

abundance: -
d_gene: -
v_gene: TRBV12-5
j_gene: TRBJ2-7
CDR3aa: CASLQSGGYDEQYF
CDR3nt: TGTGCTAGCCTACAATCCGGGGGTTACGACGAGCAGTACTTC

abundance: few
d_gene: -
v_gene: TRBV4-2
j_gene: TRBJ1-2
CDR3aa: CASSQAEGKNSYGYTF
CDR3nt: TGTGCCAGCAGCCAAGCGGAGGGAAAAAACTCCTATGGCTACACCTTC

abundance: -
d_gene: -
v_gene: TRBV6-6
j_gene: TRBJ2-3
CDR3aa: CASSSQAGDTQYF
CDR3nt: TGTGCCAGCAGTTCCCAGGCGGGGGATACGCAGTATTTT

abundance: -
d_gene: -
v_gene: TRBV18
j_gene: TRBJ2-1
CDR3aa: CASSAGISDNEQFF
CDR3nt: TGTGCCAGCTCAGCCGGGATCAGCGACAATGAGCAGTTCTTC

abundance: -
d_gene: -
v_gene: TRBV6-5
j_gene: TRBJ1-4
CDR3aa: CASSGGPNEKLFF
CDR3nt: TGTGCCAGCAGCGGAGGGCCTAATGAAAAACTGTTTTTT

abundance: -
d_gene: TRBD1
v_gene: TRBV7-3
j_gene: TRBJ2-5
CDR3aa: CASRAKTGTGWDQWETQYF
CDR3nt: TGTGCCAGCCGGGCAAAAACCGGGACAGGGTGGGACCAGTGGGAGACCCAGTACTTC

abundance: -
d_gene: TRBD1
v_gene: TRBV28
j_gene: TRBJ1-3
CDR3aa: CATQTGAGNTIYF
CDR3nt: TGTGCCACACAGACAGGGGCCGGAAACACCATATATTTT

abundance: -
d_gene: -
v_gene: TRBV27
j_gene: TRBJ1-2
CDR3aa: CASRSPRNYGYTF
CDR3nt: TGTGCCAGCAGGTCCCCGAGGAACTATGGCTACACCTTC

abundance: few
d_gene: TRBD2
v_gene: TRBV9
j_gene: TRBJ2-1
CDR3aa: CASSRWDREVAGGSYNEQFF
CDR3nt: TGTGCCAGCAGCCGATGGGACCGGGAGGTAGCGGGAGGTTCCTACAATGAGCAGTTCTTC

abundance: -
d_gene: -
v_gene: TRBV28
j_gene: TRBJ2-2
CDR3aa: CAVPGQGVLAGELFF
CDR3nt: TGTGCCGTACCGGGACAAGGCGTTTTGGCCGGGGAGCTGTTTTTT

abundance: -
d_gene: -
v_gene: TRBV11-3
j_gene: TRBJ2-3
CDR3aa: CASSLQGADTQYF
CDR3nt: TGTGCCAGCAGCTTACAAGGGGCAGATACGCAGTATTTT